This is a list of T cell receptor beta chains from one sample in a study of T cells in Graves' hyperthyroidism and ophthalmopathy. MiXCR was run by TCRdb on the multiplex PCR reads, yielding one entry per CDR3 protein. The table shows about 59,000 distinct CDR3 sequences, with about 53% occurring only once. Sequencing input: blood. The source of these receptors is a woman in her sixties with Graves' ophthalmopathy. Both conserved end residues are part of each CDR3. Each record gives: V gene, J gene, clone size, D gene, CDR3 DNA, CDR3 protein. The D gene is left open where the match is weak. Only part of the rows carry a size: once, few, many, or a class if the clone is expanded.

TRBV29-1	TRBJ2-7	.	.	TGCAGCGAAACAGGCTACGAGCAGTACTTC	CSETGYEQYF
TRBV12-3/TRBV12-4	TRBJ2-7	.	TRBD1	TGTGCCAGCAGTTCGGGACAGGGGGCAGGGGAGCAGTACTTC	CASSSGQGAGEQYF
TRBV20-1	TRBJ1-1	.	TRBD1	TGCAGTGCTAGCATTGGGACAGGGATATTCCTTCGTAATGAAGCTTTCTTT	CSASIGTGIFLRNEAFF
TRBV5-4	TRBJ1-5	many	.	TGTGCCAGCAGCTTGGGGCCTCGTTCCAGCAATCAGCCCCAGCATTTT	CASSLGPRSSNQPQHF
TRBV5-1	TRBJ2-3	many	.	TGCGCCAGCAGCTTGGGACAGCTAGTCACAGATACGCAGTATTTT	CASSLGQLVTDTQYF
TRBV20-1	TRBJ2-7	.	TRBD2	TGCAGTGTCCAGGGACTAGCGGGACGCGAGCAGTACTTC	CSVQGLAGREQYF
TRBV5-1	TRBJ2-5	many	TRBD2	TGCGCCAGCAGCCATCAGGCTAGCGGGAGCGGTGAGACCCAGTACTTC	CASSHQASGSGETQYF
TRBV7-8	TRBJ2-2	many	TRBD1	TGTGCCAGCAGCCCTCGACAGGGATCGAACACCGGGGAGCTGTTTTTT	CASSPRQGSNTGELFF
TRBV20-1	TRBJ2-1	.	TRBD2	TGCAGTGCTAGAGGTAGCGGGAGGGGTAATGAGCAGTTCTTC	CSARGSGRGNEQFF
TRBV15	TRBJ1-1	.	.	TGTGCCACCAGCAACCGCGGGGGGGCGGACACTGAAGCTTTCTTT	CATSNRGGADTEAFF
TRBV7-9	TRBJ1-6	many	.	TGTGCCAGCAGCTTAGCGTCTTTTCTAGGGCCCCTCCACTTT	CASSLASFLGPLHF
TRBV5-4	TRBJ2-1	many	.	TGTGCCAGCAGCTTGGGGGCTGGGGGTTCCTACAATGAGCAGTTCTTC	CASSLGAGGSYNEQFF
TRBV7-9	TRBJ2-5	many	.	TGTGCCAGCAGAATAACTGAGATAGAGACCCAGTACTTC	CASRITEIETQYF
TRBV7-7	TRBJ2-1	few	TRBD2	TGTGCTAGCAGCTTAGGACTAGCCGATGAGCAGTTCTTC	CASSLGLADEQFF
TRBV6-4	TRBJ1-6	.	.	TGCGCCAGCAATGCACGGGAAAGTTCACCCCTCCGCTTT	CASNARESSPLRF
TRBV27	TRBJ2-5	many	TRBD2	TGTGCCAGCAGTTGGGGAGGGACAGAGACCCAGTACTTC	CASSWGGTETQYF
TRBV19	TRBJ1-6	.	.	TGTGCCGCAAACCGCGGTGTGGGGATGGGTAATTCACCCCTCCACTTT	CAANRGVGMGNSPLHF
TRBV7-3	TRBJ2-2	many	TRBD1	TGTGCCAGCAGCGCGACAGGGAAAAGGAACACCGGGGAGCTGTTTTTT	CASSATGKRNTGELFF
TRBV7-9	TRBJ2-1	many	TRBD2	TGTGCCAGCAGCGTTGGACTAGCGGGAGTCAATGAGCAGTTCTTC	CASSVGLAGVNEQFF
TRBV4-2	TRBJ1-4	.	.	TGTGCCAGCAGCGCCGGGGGCTTTGAAAAACTGTTTTTT	CASSAGGFEKLFF
TRBV6-5	TRBJ1-1	.	TRBD1	TGTGCCAGCTCGGTCGTTGGGACAGGGGGCACTGAAGCTTACTTT	CASSVVGTGGTEAYF
TRBV9	TRBJ2-6	.	.	TGTGCCAGCAGCGTAGGGGAGCGGGGGGCCAACGTCCTGACTTTC	CASSVGERGANVLTF
TRBV4-2	TRBJ2-3	many	.	TGTGCCAGCAGTCTTACGGGCAGTCCGATTAAGGATACGCAGTATTTT	CASSLTGSPIKDTQYF
TRBV7-2	TRBJ2-1	many	TRBD1	TGTGCCAGCAGCTTAGGTCAGGGGGTTAACAATGAGCAGTTCTTC	CASSLGQGVNNEQFF
TRBV7-2	TRBJ2-3	.	TRBD2	TGTGCCAGCAGCCAAGTGCGGGGGGACACAGATACGCAGTATTTT	CASSQVRGDTDTQYF
TRBV5-1	TRBJ2-3	many	TRBD2	TGCGCCAGCAGCTCGCAGCTAGCGGGGGGGCAAGATACGCAGTATTTT	CASSSQLAGGQDTQYF
TRBV20-1	TRBJ2-6	many	.	TGCAATGCCCGTGACGCATCTGGGGCCAACGTCCTGACTTTC	CNARDASGANVLTF
TRBV9	TRBJ2-1	many	.	TGTGCCAGCAGCGTAGCTGGGAGCACGAGTTCCTACAATGAGCAGTTCTTC	CASSVAGSTSSYNEQFF
TRBV7-8	TRBJ2-2	.	.	TGTGCCAGCAGCCTTAAGACTAACACCGGGGAGCTGTTTTTT	CASSLKTNTGELFF
TRBV9	TRBJ2-3	many	.	TGTGCCAGCAGCGCTCTAACCGGGACGGTCAGGGATACGCAGTATTTT	CASSALTGTVRDTQYF
TRBV28	TRBJ1-4	many	.	TGTGCCAGCAGGCCCCCCTGGGGAAAACTGTTTTTT	CASRPPWGKLFF
TRBV29-1	TRBJ1-1	many	TRBD1	TGCAGCGTTGAAGATCAGAGGACAGGGGAACATTTCTTT	CSVEDQRTGEHFF
TRBV5-1	TRBJ2-7	.	TRBD1	TGCGCCAGCAGCCCGGGACAGGGTTTGCAGTACTTC	CASSPGQGLQYF
TRBV18	TRBJ1-5	.	TRBD1	TGTGCCAGCTCACCATTGGAGGGCAGGGGGGATCAGCCCCAGCATTTT	CASSPLEGRGDQPQHF
TRBV11-2	TRBJ2-3	many	.	TGTGCCAGCAGCCGCCCCCCCCGGGGAAGCACAGATACGCAGTATTTT	CASSRPPRGSTDTQYF
TRBV20-1	TRBJ1-2	few	.	TGCAGTGCTAGACCGGGGACGGAATATGGCTACACCTTC	CSARPGTEYGYTF
TRBV5-1	TRBJ2-7	.	.	TGCGCCAGCAGCTTGCAGACCGGGGAGCTGTACTTC	CASSLQTGELYF
TRBV9	TRBJ2-1	many	.	TGTGCCAGCAGCGTCTACAGCAACTTAGACAATGAGCAGTTCTTC	CASSVYSNLDNEQFF
TRBV5-6	TRBJ2-7	few	TRBD1	TGTGCCAGCGCCCGATTGGACAGGGATTCCTACGAGCAGTACTTC	CASARLDRDSYEQYF
TRBV15	TRBJ2-7	.	.	TGTGCCACCAGCAGAGAAGGGGGGATAGGCGAGCAGTACTTC	CATSREGGIGEQYF
TRBV5-5	TRBJ2-1	.	.	TGTGCCAGCGGCTTGGCCGACGAGCAGTTCTTC	CASGLADEQFF
TRBV28	TRBJ2-7	many	.	TGTGCCAGCAGTTTCGTCAGCCATGGTAGCAGGTACGAGCAGTACTTC	CASSFVSHGSRYEQYF
TRBV19	TRBJ2-1	.	.	TGTGCCAGTAGTATAGGAGGGGGAGGGAAGTTCTTC	CASSIGGGGKFF
TRBV14	TRBJ2-5	many	.	TGTGCCAGCAGCCAAGAAACGTGGGAGACCCAGTACTTC	CASSQETWETQYF
TRBV7-9	TRBJ1-6	.	.	TGTGCCAGCAGCTTAGCCAGGACCCTTTATAATTCACCCCTCCACTTT	CASSLARTLYNSPLHF
TRBV5-4	TRBJ2-7	.	TRBD2	TGTGCCAGCAGCCCTGCGGGGGTGGACGAGCAGTACTTC	CASSPAGVDEQYF
TRBV15	TRBJ1-2	few	.	TGTGCCACCAGCAGCGGCAGGGAGGTGGATGGCTACACCTTC	CATSSGREVDGYTF